This T cell receptor (beta chain) was observed in a study of radiotherapy plus CTLA-4 blockade in lung cancer. Overall study context: Objective responses were documented in about 20% of patients, with disease control in approximately 32%.

Ipilimumab CTLA-4 blockade and focal radiation were given to patients with chemo-refractory metastatic non-small-cell lung cancer. Germline CDR1 SNHLY, CDR2 FYNNEI. The CDR3 extends over 12 amino acids. Trimming removed 8 bases at V and 1 base at J, with 8 bases between. The data were produced by immunoSEQ multiplex PCR, yet TCRdb's version contains in-frame clones alone and is incomplete. The sample records approximately 80,000 clones, roughly 80% being singletons. The sequence derives from a human donor with non-small cell lung cancer whose response to radiotherapy plus ipilimumab could not be evaluated. This chain connects TRBV2 to TRBJ1-1; D not resolved. The sequences come from peripheral blood, collected from a patient treated with radiotherapy plus ipilimumab. The CDR3 nucleotides read TGTGCCAGCGGGCGCGAGAACACTGAAGCTTTCTTT. It is translated as CASGRENTEAFF.